One and the same sample provided the 9 T cell receptor beta chains below, sequenced in a study of cytomegalovirus exposure and HLA in healthy donors. Data came from immunoSEQ multiplex PCR; TCRdb stores just in-frame clones and leaves some out. The sample has approximately 190,000 clones, 75% to 90% seen once; the top ten hold less than 9%. The source material was PBMCs. The receptors here all came from a young man in good health and CMV-seropositive.

The V call is TRBV7-3, the J call TRBJ2-3; D may be TRBD1 (6 bases). The CDR3 is made up of 16 amino acids. V dropped 4 bases and J dropped 2 bases, with 16 bases sitting between them. CDR1 SGHTA and CDR2 FQGTGA come from the germline V gene. CDR3 nucleotide sequence: TGTGCCAGCAGCTCGTCGCAGGGGCGATCCACAGATACGCAGTATTTT. Translating it yields CASSSSQGRSTDTQYF.

The V call is TRBV28, the J call TRBJ1-1; D possibly corresponds to TRBD1 (6 bases). The CDR3 consists of 14 residues. V was pared by 6 bases and J by 6 bases, with 17 bases between. CDR1 is MDHEN, CDR2 SYDVKM, per germline. The chain's CDR3 is CASSSARGESEAFF. CDR3 coding DNA: TGTGCCAGCAGCTCGGCCAGGGGAGAGTCTGAAGCTTTCTTT.

The V gene is TRBV2, the J gene TRBJ2-5; D perhaps matches TRBD1 (6 bases). The V end lost 6 bases, the J end lost 7 bases, and 15 bases lay between the germline ends. Per the germline V gene, CDR1 is SNHLY and CDR2 is FYNNEI. This CDR3 is built from 13 residues. CDR3 loop: CASSTGSPGTQYF. The CDR3, as DNA: TGTGCCAGCAGCACAGGGTCCCCCGGGACCCAGTACTTC. The full variable domain, rest sourced from reference TRBV2 and TRBJ2-5, is EPEVTQTPSHQVTQMGQEVILRCVPISNHLYFYWYRQILGQKVEFLVSFYNNEISEKSEIFDDQFSVERPDGSNFTLKIRSTKLEDSAMYFCASSTGSPGTQYFGPGTRLLVL.

The table lists this clone with a few counts. The CDR3 protein is CAWSVRVNYGYTF. The CDR3 nucleotides read TGTGCCTGGAGTGTACGGGTTAACTATGGCTACACCTTC. The V gene is TRBV30, the J gene TRBJ1-2; D not resolved. Trimming removed 0 bases from V and 1 base from J, with 6 bases in between. The CDR3 has 13 amino acids. Germline loops: CDR1 GTSNPN, CDR2 SVGIG (reference sequence).

The genes are TRBV4-3 and TRBJ2-5; possibly TRBD1 for D (5 bases). Deletions cut 0 bases from V and 5 bases from J, with 7 bases between. Per the germline V gene, CDR1 is LGHNA and CDR2 is YSLEER. The CDR3 has 13 residues. Here the CDR3 reads CASSQDWGETQYF. DNA for the CDR3: TGCGCCAGCAGCCAAGACTGGGGCGAGACCCAGTACTTC.

V gene TRBV27 combines with J gene TRBJ2-7, with TRBD1 matching over 9 bases. Germline V lookup: CDR1 MNHEY, CDR2 SMNVEV (reference sequence). The CDR3 consists of 16 residues. V dropped 3 bases and J dropped 5; count of bases not matched to a gene: 11. The CDR3 here is CASSFQWTGDIDEQYF. CDR3 coding DNA: TGTGCCAGCAGTTTCCAATGGACAGGGGATATCGACGAGCAGTACTTC.

DNA of the CDR3: TGTGCCAGCAGTTTATCAGGAGTCTCTGGAAACACCATATATTTT. This sequence encodes CASSLSGVSGNTIYF. The V and J genes are TRBV27 and TRBJ1-3; D gene uncertain. Germline V gene lookup returns CDR1 MNHEY and CDR2 SMNVEV (reference sequence). The CDR3 has 15 amino acids. Trimming removed 0 bases at V and 0 bases at J, with 6 bases between.

J is TRBJ2-1 and V is TRBV7-2; the match to TRBD2 covers 9 bases. This CDR3 is 16 amino acids long. Unmatched junction bases numbered 15, after V lost 6 bases and J lost 9 bases. The V gene's germline CDR1 is SGHTA and CDR2 FQGNSA. The CDR3 DNA is TGTGCCAGCAGTTTCCCGAATGCGGGAGGGCCTAGTGAGCAGTTCTTC. This encodes CASSFPNAGGPSEQFF.

The rearrangement links TRBV6-1 to TRBJ2-7, with TRBD2 matching over 12 bases. The CDR3 runs 14 residues. The junction had 1 base not matched to a gene; V was cut back by 4 bases and J by 3 bases. Germline V gene lookup returns CDR1 MNHNS and CDR2 SASEGT. The CDR3 protein is CASSGLAGDYEQYF. Written as DNA, the CDR3 is TGTGCCAGCAGTGGACTAGCGGGAGACTACGAGCAGTACTTC.